This T cell receptor beta chain was sequenced in a study of blood T cell repertoires in COVID-19. This clone was seen a single time. Clones were sequenced by immunoSEQ multiplex PCR, and TCRdb holds only the in-frame ones, with some missing. The sample includes around 44,000 clones, approximately 85% of them seen just once. The source is a man aged 40-55 years with active or convalescent COVID-19. The sample comprised peripheral blood.

CDR3 sequence: CAWSVYGQGNQPQHF. The DNA of the CDR3 is TGTGCCTGGAGTGTATACGGACAGGGGAATCAGCCCCAGCATTTT. The genes are TRBV30 and TRBJ1-5; 9 nucleotides align to TRBD1. Germline V lookup: CDR1 GTSNPN, CDR2 SVGIG (reference sequence). With 0 bases clipped from V and 4 bases from J, the junction kept 4 bases outside the gene matches. This CDR3 is 15 amino acids long.